The sequence of this TCR beta chain was determined in a study of neurological immune-mediated disorders. CDR1 is SGHRS and CDR2 is YFSETQ in the germline V gene. V was cut by 5 bases and J by 3 bases, with 14 bases left in between. The CDR3 sequence is 15 residues long. This clonotype was seen many times. TCRdb independently ran MiXCR on the 5' RACE reads; one entry per CDR3 protein. The sample consists of about 78,000 distinct CDR3 sequences, 5% to 6% of them appearing once. This sequence was found in a woman in her twenties or thirties with multiple sclerosis. This rearrangement joins TRBV5-1 to TRBJ2-2; a possible D gene is TRBD2 (6 bases). Sequenced input: PBMCs. This CDR3 reads CASSQEGLYTGELFF. The DNA for the CDR3 is TGCGCCAGCAGTCAGGAGGGCCTGTACACCGGGGAGCTGTTTTTT.